This paragraph reports one TCR beta chain. Its target is not known. Vbeta (60) and Jbeta (13) primers were used in the PCR. The protocol was immunoSEQ multiplex PCR, while the TCRdb copy is restricted to in-frame clones and leaves out a portion. The sample includes about 140,000 clones, around 10% seen only once; the top ten take 1.5% to 2%. This sample was included in a study of cytomegalovirus exposure and HLA in healthy donors. Study-wide findings and caveats: In a later analysis, a genetic analysis reported fewer productive-TCR N-insertions in an Asian-associated ancestry cluster than the cohort average.

Sequenced input: PBMCs. The TCR comes from a male donor in good health and CMV-seronegative.

The CDR3 DNA follows: TGTGCCAGCAGCCCCTCTAGCGGGGGCACAGATACGCAGTATTTT. Its protein is CASSPSSGGTDTQYF. The chain is built from TRBV7-3 and TRBJ2-3, with 9 nucleotides matching TRBD2. Germline-derived CDR1 and CDR2 are SGHTA and FQGTGA. There are 15 residues in the CDR3. V lost 5 bases, J lost 1 base, and 4 bases stayed unmatched. Full variable domain (missing parts from reference TRBV7-3 and TRBJ2-3): GAGVSQTPSNKVTEKGKYVELRCDPISGHTALYWYRQSLGQGPEFLIYFQGTGAADDSGLPNDRFFAVRPEGSVSTLKIQRTERGDSAVYLCASSPSSGGTDTQYFGPGTRLTVL.